This is a list of T cell receptor beta chains from one sample in a study of T cells in localized non-small cell lung cancer. Data came from immunoSEQ multiplex PCR; TCRdb stores just in-frame clones and leaves some out. The sample lists about 74,000 clones, 84% occurring once. Specimen: peripheral blood, collected before any cancer treatment. The receptors here all came from an older female donor with stage I lung adenocarcinoma. Each CDR3 is given with its conserved first and last residue. Each record gives: clone size, V gene, D gene, J gene, CDR3 protein, CDR3 DNA. The D gene is left open where the match is weak. Only some rows state a clone size, as once, few, many or a class for expanded clones.

>.|TRBV11-3|TRBD2|TRBJ2-1
CASSKGLAGGPDEQFF
TGTGCCAGCAGCAAGGGACTAGCGGGAGGGCCCGATGAGCAGTTCTTC
>.|TRBV7-6|TRBD2|TRBJ2-1
CASSLASGGNEQFF
TGTGCCAGCAGCTTAGCTAGCGGGGGTAATGAGCAGTTCTTC
>once|TRBV27|.|TRBJ2-3
CASSFWGTKGGTQYF
TGTGCCAGCAGTTTTTGGGGGACCAAAGGTGGTACGCAGTATTTT
>.|TRBV23-1|TRBD1|TRBJ2-7
CASRPRDRGGFGTIYEQYF
TGCGCCAGCAGACCACGGGACAGGGGAGGTTTCGGGACGATTTACGAGCAGTACTTC
>.|TRBV19|TRBD1|TRBJ1-4
CASSTQGQTNEKLFF
TGTGCCAGTAGTACCCAGGGACAGACTAATGAAAAACTGTTTTTT
>.|TRBV4-1|.|TRBJ2-7
CASSSKSRTELYEQYF
TGCGCCAGCAGCTCCAAGTCCCGGACAGAGTTATACGAGCAGTACTTC
>.|TRBV10-3|TRBD1|TRBJ1-2
CAISRQGEFGYTF
TGTGCCATCAGTAGACAGGGAGAGTTTGGCTACACCTTC
>.|TRBV7-3|TRBD2|TRBJ2-1
CASSPGGTRNYNEQFF
TGTGCCAGCAGCCCCGGGGGGACTAGAAACTACAATGAGCAGTTCTTC
>few|TRBV5-4|.|TRBJ1-2
CASNVPGEGYGYTF
TGTGCCAGCAACGTCCCAGGGGAGGGCTATGGCTACACCTTC
>.|TRBV5-1|.|TRBJ1-4
CASSFSARAIGNEKLFF
TGCGCCAGCAGCTTCTCGGCCAGGGCAATTGGTAATGAAAAACTGTTTTTT
>few|TRBV5-1|.|TRBJ1-2
CASSKEGTYGYTF
TGCGCCAGCAGCAAGGAGGGAACCTATGGCTACACCTTC
>.|TRBV6-1|.|TRBJ1-2
CASSEFSGSNGYTF
TGTGCCAGCAGTGAATTTAGCGGGTCTAATGGCTACACCTTC
>.|TRBV27|TRBD1|TRBJ2-6
CASSPLGQGTSGANVLTF
TGTGCCAGCAGTCCCCTCGGACAGGGTACCTCTGGGGCCAACGTCCTGACTTTC
>.|TRBV18|TRBD1|TRBJ1-4
CASSRLQGADEKLFF
TGTGCCAGCTCACGCCTACAGGGGGCCGATGAAAAACTGTTTTTT
>once|TRBV5-4|.|TRBJ1-2
CASSLGGQGYYGYTF
TGTGCCAGCAGCTTGGGGGGGCAGGGGTACTATGGCTACACCTTC
>few|TRBV7-9|.|TRBJ1-2
CASSLVGEPNYGYTF
TGTGCCAGCAGCTTAGTTGGCGAACCTAACTATGGCTACACCTTC
>.|TRBV5-4|TRBD1|TRBJ1-4
CASSQLGQGGTNEKLFF
TGTGCCAGCAGCCAACTCGGACAGGGGGGAACTAATGAAAAACTGTTTTTT
>.|TRBV2|TRBD2|TRBJ2-7
CASSGTSGGPINYEQYF
TGTGCCAGCAGTGGGACTAGCGGGGGACCAATCAACTACGAGCAGTACTTC
>.|TRBV6-1|.|TRBJ2-3
CASMWRSTDTQYF
TGTGCCAGCATGTGGAGATCCACAGATACGCAGTATTTT
>.|TRBV7-8|.|TRBJ1-2
CASSLRGRGYTF
TGTGCCAGCAGCTTAAGGGGTCGCGGCTACACCTTC
>.|TRBV6-5|.|TRBJ1-1
CASSYSPLSGQEAFF
TGTGCCAGCAGTTATTCCCCCCTTTCAGGTCAAGAAGCTTTCTTT
>.|TRBV6-5|.|TRBJ2-1
CASRPAPYNEQFF
TGTGCCAGCAGGCCAGCCCCATACAATGAGCAGTTCTTC
>.|TRBV5-1|.|TRBJ2-3
CASSLVAGSSDTQYF
TGCGCCAGCAGCTTGGTTGCCGGGAGCTCAGATACGCAGTATTTT
>.|TRBV4-3|.|TRBJ1-5
CASSQETGGNQPQHF
TGCGCCAGCAGCCAAGAAACGGGGGGGAATCAGCCCCAGCATTTT
>.|TRBV12-2|.|TRBJ2-7
CASRLRGSSYEQYF
TGTGCAAGTCGCTTAAGGGGGAGCTCCTACGAGCAGTACTTC
>.|TRBV6-6|.|TRBJ1-5
CASSYTDQPQHF
TGTGCCAGCAGTTACACCGACCAGCCCCAGCATTTT
>.|TRBV9|.|TRBJ1-1
CASSVEGGYTEAFF
TGTGCCAGCAGCGTAGAGGGGGGGTACACTGAAGCTTTCTTT
>.|TRBV11-2|TRBD1|TRBJ2-1
CASSRGQGPYNEQFF
TGTGCCAGCAGCCGTGGACAGGGCCCCTACAATGAGCAGTTCTTC
>.|TRBV2|.|TRBJ2-5
CASSLGNQGETQYF
TGTGCCAGCAGTCTGGGCAATCAGGGGGAGACCCAGTACTTC
>few|TRBV19|.|TRBJ2-3
CASSIGGRLTDTQYF
TGTGCCAGTAGTATAGGAGGCCGGTTGACAGATACGCAGTATTTT
>.|TRBV7-3|.|TRBJ2-1
CASSLGGLSNNEQFF
TGTGCCAGCAGCTTAGGTGGACTATCTAACAATGAGCAGTTCTTC